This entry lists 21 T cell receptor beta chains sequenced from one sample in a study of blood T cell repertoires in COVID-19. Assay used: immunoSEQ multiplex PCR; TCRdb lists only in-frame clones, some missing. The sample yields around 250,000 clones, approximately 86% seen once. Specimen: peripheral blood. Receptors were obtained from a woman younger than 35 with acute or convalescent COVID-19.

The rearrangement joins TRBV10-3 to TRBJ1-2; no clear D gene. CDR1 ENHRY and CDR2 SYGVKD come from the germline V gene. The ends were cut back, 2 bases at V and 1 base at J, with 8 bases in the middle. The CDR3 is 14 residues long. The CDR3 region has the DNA TGTGCCATCAGTGAGGGGCACAGTAACTATGGCTACACCTTC. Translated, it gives CAISEGHSNYGYTF.

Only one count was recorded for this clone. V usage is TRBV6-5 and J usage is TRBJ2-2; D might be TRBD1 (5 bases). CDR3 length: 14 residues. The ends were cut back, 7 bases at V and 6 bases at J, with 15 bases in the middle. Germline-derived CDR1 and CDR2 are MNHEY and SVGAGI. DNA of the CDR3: TGTGCCAGCAAGACAGAAGGAGTCTCCGGGGAGCTGTTTTTT. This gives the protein CASKTEGVSGELFF.

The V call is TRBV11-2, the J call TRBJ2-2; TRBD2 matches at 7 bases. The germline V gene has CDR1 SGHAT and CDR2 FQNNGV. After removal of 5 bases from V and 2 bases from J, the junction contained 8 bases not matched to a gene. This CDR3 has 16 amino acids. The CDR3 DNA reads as TGTGCCAGCAGCCCAGGAGGCGGGAGTAACACCGGGGAGCTGTTTTTT. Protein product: CASSPGGGSNTGELFF.

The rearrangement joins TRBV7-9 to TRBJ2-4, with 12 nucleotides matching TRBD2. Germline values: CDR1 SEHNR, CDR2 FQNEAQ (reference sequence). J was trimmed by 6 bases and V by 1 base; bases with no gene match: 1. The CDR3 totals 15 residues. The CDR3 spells CASSLGTSGANIQYF. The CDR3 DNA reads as TGTGCCAGCAGCTTAGGGACTAGCGGGGCAAACATTCAGTACTTC.

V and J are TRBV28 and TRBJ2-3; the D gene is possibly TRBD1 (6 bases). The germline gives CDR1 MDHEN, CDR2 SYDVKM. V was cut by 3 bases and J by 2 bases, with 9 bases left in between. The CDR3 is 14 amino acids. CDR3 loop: CASSFGQSTDTQYF. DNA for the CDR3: TGTGCCAGCAGTTTCGGACAGTCCACAGATACGCAGTATTTT.

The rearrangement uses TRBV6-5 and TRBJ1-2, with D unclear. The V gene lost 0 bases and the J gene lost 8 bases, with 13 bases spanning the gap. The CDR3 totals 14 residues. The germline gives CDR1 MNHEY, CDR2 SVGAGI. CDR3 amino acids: CASSYSRVPSGYTF. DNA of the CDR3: TGTGCCAGCAGTTACTCCCGGGTCCCGAGCGGCTACACCTTC.

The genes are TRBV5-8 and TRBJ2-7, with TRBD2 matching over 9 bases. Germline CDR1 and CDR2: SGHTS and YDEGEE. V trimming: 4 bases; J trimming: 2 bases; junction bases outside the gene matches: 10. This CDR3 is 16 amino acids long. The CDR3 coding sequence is TGTGCCAGCAGCAGTATGACTAGCGGAGGAACCTACGAGCAGTACTTC. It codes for CASSSMTSGGTYEQYF.

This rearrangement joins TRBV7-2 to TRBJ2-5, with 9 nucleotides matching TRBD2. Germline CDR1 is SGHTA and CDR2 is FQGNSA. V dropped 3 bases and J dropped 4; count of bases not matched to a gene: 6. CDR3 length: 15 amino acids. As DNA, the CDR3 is TGTGCCAGCAGCTTTAGTAGCGGGAGTGGAGAGACCCAGTACTTC. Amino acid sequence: CASSFSSGSGETQYF.

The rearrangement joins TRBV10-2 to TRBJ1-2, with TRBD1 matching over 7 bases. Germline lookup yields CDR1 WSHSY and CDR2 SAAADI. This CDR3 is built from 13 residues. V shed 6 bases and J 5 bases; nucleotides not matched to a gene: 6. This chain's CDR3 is CASRKQGNYGYTF. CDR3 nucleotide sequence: TGCGCCAGCAGGAAACAGGGGAATTATGGCTACACCTTC.

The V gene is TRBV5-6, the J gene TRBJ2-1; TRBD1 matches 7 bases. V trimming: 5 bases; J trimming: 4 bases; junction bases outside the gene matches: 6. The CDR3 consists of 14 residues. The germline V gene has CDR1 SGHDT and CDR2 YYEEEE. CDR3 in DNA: TGTGCCAGCAGACCGGGACAGAAGTACAATGAGCAGTTCTTC. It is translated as CASRPGQKYNEQFF.

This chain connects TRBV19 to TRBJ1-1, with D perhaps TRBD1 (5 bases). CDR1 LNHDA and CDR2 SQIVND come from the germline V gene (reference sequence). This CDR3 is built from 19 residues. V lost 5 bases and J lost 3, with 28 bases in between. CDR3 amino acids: CASSSRGLFLGTGYTEAFF. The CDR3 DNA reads TGTGCCAGTAGTTCGAGAGGTCTTTTTTTGGGTACAGGATACACTGAAGCTTTCTTT.

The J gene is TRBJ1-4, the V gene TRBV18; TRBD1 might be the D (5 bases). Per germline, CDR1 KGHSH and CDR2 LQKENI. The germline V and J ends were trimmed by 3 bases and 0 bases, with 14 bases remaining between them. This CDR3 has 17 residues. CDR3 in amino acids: CASSPSGASATNEKLFF. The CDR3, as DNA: TGTGCCAGCTCACCTTCTGGGGCGTCGGCAACTAATGAAAAACTGTTTTTT. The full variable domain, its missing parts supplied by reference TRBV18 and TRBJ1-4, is NAGVMQNPRHLVRRRGQEARLRCSPMKGHSHVYWYRQLPEEGLKFMVYLQKENIIDESGMPKERFSAEFPKEGPSILRIQQVVRGDSAAYFCASSPSGASATNEKLFFGSGTQLSVL.

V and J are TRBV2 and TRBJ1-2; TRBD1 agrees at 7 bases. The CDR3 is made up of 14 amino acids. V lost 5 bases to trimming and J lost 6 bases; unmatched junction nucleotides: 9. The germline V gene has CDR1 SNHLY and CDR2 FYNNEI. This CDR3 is CASSPTGSLHGYTF. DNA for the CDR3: TGTGCCAGCAGTCCGACAGGGTCTCTACATGGCTACACCTTC.

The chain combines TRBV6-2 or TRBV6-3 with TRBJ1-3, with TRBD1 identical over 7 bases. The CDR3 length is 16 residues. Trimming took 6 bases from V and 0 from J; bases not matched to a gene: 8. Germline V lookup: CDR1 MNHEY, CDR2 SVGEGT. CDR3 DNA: TGTGCCAGCAGCGCGACAGGGCCTTACTCTGGAAACACCATATATTTT. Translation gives CASSATGPYSGNTIYF.

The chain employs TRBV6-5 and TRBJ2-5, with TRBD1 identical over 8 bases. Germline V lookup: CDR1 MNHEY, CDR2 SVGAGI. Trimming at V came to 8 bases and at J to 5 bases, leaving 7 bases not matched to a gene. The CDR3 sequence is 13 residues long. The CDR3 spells CASSGQGGETQYF. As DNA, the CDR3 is TGTGCCAGCTCTGGACAGGGCGGCGAGACCCAGTACTTC.

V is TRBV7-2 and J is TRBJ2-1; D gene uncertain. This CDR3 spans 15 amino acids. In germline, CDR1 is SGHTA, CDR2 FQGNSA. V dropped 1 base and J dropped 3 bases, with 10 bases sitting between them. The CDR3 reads CASSLDPGIYNEQFF. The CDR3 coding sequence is TGTGCCAGCAGCTTAGATCCAGGTATCTACAATGAGCAGTTCTTC.

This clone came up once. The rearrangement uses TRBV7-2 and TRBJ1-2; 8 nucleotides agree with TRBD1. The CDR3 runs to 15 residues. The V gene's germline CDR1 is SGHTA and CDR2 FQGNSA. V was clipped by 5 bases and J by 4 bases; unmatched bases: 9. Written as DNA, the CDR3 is TGTGCCAGCAGCATCGGACAGGGTGGAATCTATGGCTACACCTTC. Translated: CASSIGQGGIYGYTF.

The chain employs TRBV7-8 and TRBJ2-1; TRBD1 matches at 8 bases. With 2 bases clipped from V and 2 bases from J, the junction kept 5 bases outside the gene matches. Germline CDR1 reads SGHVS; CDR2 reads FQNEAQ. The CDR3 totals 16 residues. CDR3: CASSLLRDRPYNEQFF. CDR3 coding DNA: TGTGCCAGCAGCTTACTCCGGGACAGGCCCTACAATGAGCAGTTCTTC.

The CDR3 region has the DNA TGTGCCTGGAGGATACAGGGGGTTGGGACCCAGTACTTC. Residues: CAWRIQGVGTQYF. The chain links TRBV30 to TRBJ2-5; 8 nucleotides align to TRBD1. This CDR3 spans 13 amino acids. In germline, CDR1 is GTSNPN, CDR2 SVGIG (reference sequence). Trimming removed 3 bases from V and 7 bases from J; junction bases left unmatched: 7.

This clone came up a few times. CDR3 residues: CATSRAARTSPKVSYNEQFF. CDR3 DNA sequence: TGTGCCACCAGCAGAGCTGCAAGGACTAGCCCCAAGGTCTCCTACAATGAGCAGTTCTTC. This rearrangement joins TRBV15 to TRBJ2-1; 8 nucleotides align to TRBD2. With 1 base clipped from V and 0 bases from J, the junction kept 14 bases outside the gene matches. This CDR3 is built from 20 residues. The germline CDR1 and CDR2 sequences are LNHNV and YYDKDF (reference sequence).

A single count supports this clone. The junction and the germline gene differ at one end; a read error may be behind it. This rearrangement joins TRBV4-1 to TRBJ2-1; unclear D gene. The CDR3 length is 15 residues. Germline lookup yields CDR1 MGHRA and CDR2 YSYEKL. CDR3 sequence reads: CASSQESLSHNEQFF. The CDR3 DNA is TGCGCCAGCAGCCAAGAGTCCCTCTCCCACAATGAGCAGTTCTTC.